The 3 T cell receptor beta chains below were found in one sample sequenced in a study of response to subunit inactivated influenza vaccine. One entry per CDR3 protein results from TCRdb running MiXCR on the RT-PCR reads. This table has about 500,000 distinct CDR3 sequences, 6% to 9% appearing once. The material sequenced was PBMCs from blood, taken less than 25 months after vaccination. The receptor set was obtained from a man aged 50-75 years who received an inactivated influenza vaccine.

This clonotype has more than one count but fewer than ten. This sequence joins TRBV20-1 and TRBJ2-5; D remains unclear. Looked up from germline, CDR1 is DFQATT and CDR2 is SNEGSKA (reference sequence). This CDR3 contains 11 residues. Trimming stripped 4 bases from V and 6 bases from J, with 9 bases between. The CDR3 loop reads CSATPHQTQYF. The DNA for the CDR3 is TGCAGTGCTACCCCCCACCAGACCCAGTACTTC.

The gene calls are TRBV6-1 and TRBJ2-5; 7 bases are a match to TRBD1. Trimming removed 1 base from V and 2 bases from J; junction bases left unmatched: 10. Germline-derived CDR1 and CDR2 are MNHNS and SASEGT. This CDR3 region has 17 residues. Here the CDR3 DNA reads TGTGCCAGCAGTGAAGAAGATTGGGGACAGCTACAAGAGACCCAGTACTTC. Translation gives CASSEEDWGQLQETQYF.

This clonotype occurred a few times. The CDR3 DNA sequence: TGCAGTGCTAGCGGACTAGAGTCTTGGGAGCAGTTCTTC. Translating gives CSASGLESWEQFF. The chain combines TRBV20-1 with TRBJ2-1, with 7 bases fitting TRBD2. The CDR3 contains 13 residues. Germline V gene sequence: CDR1 DFQATT, CDR2 SNEGSKA (reference sequence). V lost 3 bases, J lost 10 bases, and 9 bases stayed unmatched.